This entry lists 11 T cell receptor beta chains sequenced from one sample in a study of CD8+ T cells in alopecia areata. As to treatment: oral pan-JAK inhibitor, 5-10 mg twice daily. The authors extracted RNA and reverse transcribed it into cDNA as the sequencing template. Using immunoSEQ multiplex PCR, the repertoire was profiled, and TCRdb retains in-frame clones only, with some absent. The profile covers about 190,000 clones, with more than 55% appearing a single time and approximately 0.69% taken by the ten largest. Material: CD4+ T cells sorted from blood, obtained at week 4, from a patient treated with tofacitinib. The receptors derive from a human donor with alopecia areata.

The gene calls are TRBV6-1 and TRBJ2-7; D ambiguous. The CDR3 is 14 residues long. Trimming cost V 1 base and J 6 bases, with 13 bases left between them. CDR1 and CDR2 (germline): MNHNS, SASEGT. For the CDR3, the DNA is TGTGCCAGCAGTGAAGTTAGCCAAACCGGCGAGCAGTACTTC. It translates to CASSEVSQTGEQYF.

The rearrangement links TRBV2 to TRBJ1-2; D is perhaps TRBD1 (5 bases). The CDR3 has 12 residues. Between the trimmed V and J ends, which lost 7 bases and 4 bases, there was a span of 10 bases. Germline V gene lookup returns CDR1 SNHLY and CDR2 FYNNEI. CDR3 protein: CASTPQGYGYTF. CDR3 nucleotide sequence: TGTGCCAGCACCCCGCAGGGCTATGGCTACACCTTC.

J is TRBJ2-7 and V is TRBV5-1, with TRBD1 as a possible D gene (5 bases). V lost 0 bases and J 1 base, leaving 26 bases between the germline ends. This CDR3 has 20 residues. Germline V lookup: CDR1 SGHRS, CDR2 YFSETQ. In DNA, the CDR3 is TGCGCCAGCAGCTTGGGTCGGGCGGTGGGGCTACCCGTTCCATCCTACGAGCAGTACTTC. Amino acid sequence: CASSLGRAVGLPVPSYEQYF. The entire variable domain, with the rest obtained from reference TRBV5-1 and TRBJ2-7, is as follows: KAGVTQTPRYLIKTRGQQVTLSCSPISGHRSVSWYQQTPGQGLQFLFEYFSETQRNKGNFPGRFSGRQFSNSRSEMNVSTLELGDSALYLCASSLGRAVGLPVPSYEQYFGPGTRLTVT.

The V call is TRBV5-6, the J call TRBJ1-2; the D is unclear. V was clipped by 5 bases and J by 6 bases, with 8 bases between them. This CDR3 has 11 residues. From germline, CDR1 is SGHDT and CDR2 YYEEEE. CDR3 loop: CASRGEDGYTF. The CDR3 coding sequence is TGTGCCAGCAGGGGCGAGGATGGCTACACCTTC.

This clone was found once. The CDR3 DNA reads as TGTGCCAGCAGCTTAGGCCAAATTTATGAGCAGTTCTTC. It codes for CASSLGQIYEQFF. The rearrangement uses TRBV7-2 and TRBJ2-1; D not resolved. V lost 1 base, J lost 8 bases, and 9 bases lay in between. The CDR3 loop spans 13 amino acids. The V gene's germline CDR1 is SGHTA and CDR2 FQGNSA. The full variable domain, rest sourced from reference TRBV7-2 and TRBJ2-1, is GAGVSQSPSNKVTEKGKDVELRCDPISGHTALYWYRQSLGQGLEFLIYFQGNSAPDKSGLPSDRFSAERTGGSVSTLTIQRTQQEDSAVYLCASSLGQIYEQFFGPGTRLTVL.

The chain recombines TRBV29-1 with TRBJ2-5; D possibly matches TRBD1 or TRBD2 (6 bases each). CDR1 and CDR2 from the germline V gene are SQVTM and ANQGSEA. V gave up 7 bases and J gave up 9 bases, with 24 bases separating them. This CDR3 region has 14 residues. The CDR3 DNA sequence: TGCAGCGCGGCCGGGGGCATGGGGGCAAGGGCCCAGTACTTC. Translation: CSAAGGMGARAQYF.

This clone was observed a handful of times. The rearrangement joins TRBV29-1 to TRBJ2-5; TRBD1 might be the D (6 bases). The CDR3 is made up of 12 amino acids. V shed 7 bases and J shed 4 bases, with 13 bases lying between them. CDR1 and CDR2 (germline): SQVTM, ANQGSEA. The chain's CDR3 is CSAAQGTETQYF. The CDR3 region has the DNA TGCAGCGCTGCACAGGGAACAGAGACCCAGTACTTC.

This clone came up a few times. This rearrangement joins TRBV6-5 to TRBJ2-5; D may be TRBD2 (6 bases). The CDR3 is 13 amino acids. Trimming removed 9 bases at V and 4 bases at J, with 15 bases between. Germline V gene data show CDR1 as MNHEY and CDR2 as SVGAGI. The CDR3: CASQLAGGETQYF. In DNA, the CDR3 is TGTGCCAGTCAACTAGCCGGGGGAGAGACCCAGTACTTC.

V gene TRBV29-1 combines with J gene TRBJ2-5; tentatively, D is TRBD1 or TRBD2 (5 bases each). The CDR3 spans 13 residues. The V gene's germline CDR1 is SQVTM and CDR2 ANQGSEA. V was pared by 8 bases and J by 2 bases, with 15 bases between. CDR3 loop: CSTRGRQQETQYF. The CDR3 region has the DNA TGCAGCACCCGGGGACGTCAGCAAGAGACCCAGTACTTC.

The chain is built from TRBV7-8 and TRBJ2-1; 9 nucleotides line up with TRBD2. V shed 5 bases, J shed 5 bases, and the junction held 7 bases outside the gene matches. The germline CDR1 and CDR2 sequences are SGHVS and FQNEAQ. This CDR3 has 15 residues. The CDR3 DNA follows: TGTGCCAGCAGCCGACGACTAGCGGACGACAATGAGCAGTTCTTC. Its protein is CASSRRLADDNEQFF.

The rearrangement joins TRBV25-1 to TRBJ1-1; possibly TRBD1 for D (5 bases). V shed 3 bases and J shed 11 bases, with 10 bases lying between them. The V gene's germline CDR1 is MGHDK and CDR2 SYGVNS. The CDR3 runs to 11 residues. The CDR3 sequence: CASSDLRDAFF. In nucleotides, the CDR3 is TGTGCCAGCAGTGATCTCAGGGATGCTTTCTTT.